This T cell receptor (beta chain) is from a study of cytomegalovirus exposure and HLA in healthy donors. Broader study findings: Later on, a genetic analysis was performed. It linked a missense variant in DCLRE1C with V- and J-gene trimming of TCR beta.

Although they were nominally healthy when sampled, donors likely had unrecorded immune exposures. The count of this clone is one. The target antigen is unknown. The primer mix had 60 Vbeta and 13 Jbeta primers. Repertoires were generated with immunoSEQ multiplex PCR, while TCRdb's copy carries only in-frame clones and drops some. The sample yields roughly 88,000 clones, less than 85% seen once. The sequence came from a man aged 25-45 years in good health and CMV-seropositive. The specimen sequenced was PBMCs.

The CDR3 DNA reads TGTGCCAGCAGCTCTCGGTCCGGAGATGGCTATGGCTACACCTTC. It is translated as CASSSRSGDGYGYTF. The rearrangement joins TRBV7-2 to TRBJ1-2; D gene ambiguous. V lost 4 bases to trimming and J lost 4 bases, with 16 bases between them. The V gene's germline CDR1 is SGHTA and CDR2 FQGNSA. The CDR3 loop spans 15 amino acids.